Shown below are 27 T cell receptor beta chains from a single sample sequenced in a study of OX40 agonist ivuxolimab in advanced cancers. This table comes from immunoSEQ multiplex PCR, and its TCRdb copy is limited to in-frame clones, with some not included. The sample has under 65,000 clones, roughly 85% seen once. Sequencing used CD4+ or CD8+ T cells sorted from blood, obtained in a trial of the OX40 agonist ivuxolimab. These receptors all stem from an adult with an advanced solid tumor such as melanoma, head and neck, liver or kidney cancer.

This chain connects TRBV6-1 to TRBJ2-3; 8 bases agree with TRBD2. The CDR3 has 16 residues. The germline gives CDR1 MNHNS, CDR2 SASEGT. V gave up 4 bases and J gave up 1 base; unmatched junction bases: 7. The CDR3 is CASSVRGGGGTDTQYF. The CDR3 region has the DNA TGTGCCAGCAGTGTCCGGGGGGGCGGGGGCACAGATACGCAGTATTTT.

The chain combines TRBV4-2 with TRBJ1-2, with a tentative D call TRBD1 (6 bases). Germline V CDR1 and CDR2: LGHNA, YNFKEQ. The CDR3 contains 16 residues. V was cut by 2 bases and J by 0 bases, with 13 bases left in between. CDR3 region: CASSQQNRATNYGYTF. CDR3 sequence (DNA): TGTGCCAGCAGCCAACAGAACAGGGCAACTAACTATGGCTACACCTTC.

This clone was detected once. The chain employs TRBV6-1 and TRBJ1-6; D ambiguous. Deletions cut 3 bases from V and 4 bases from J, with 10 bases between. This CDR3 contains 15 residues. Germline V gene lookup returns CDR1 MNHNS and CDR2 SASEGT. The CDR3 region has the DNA TGTGCCAGCAGTGAGACGACGGTATATAATTCACCCCTCCACTTT. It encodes CASSETTVYNSPLHF.

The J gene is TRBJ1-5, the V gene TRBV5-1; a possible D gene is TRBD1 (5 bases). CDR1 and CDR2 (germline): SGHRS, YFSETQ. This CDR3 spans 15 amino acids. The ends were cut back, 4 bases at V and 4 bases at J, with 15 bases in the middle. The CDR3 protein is CASSEGSGVNQPQHF. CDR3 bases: TGCGCCAGCAGCGAGGGGAGTGGAGTTAATCAGCCCCAGCATTTT.

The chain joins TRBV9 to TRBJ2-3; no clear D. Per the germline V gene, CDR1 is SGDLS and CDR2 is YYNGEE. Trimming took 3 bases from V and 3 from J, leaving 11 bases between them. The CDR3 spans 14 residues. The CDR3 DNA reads TGTGCCAGCAGCGCAAGATTAGGGACAGATACGCAGTATTTT. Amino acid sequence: CASSARLGTDTQYF.

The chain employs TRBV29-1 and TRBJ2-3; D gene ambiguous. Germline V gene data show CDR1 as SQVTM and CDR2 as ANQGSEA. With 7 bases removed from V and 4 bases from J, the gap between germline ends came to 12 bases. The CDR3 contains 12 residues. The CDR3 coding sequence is TGCAGCGCGGTGGCGTCATCAGATACGCAGTATTTT. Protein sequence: CSAVASSDTQYF.

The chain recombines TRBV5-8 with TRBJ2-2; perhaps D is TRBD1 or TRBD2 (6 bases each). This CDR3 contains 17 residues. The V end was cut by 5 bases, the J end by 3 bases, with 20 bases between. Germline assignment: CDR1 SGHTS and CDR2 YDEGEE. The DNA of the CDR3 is TGTGCCAGCAGTAAGGAAACAGGGAGGTGGGACACCGGGGAGCTGTTTTTT. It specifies CASSKETGRWDTGELFF.

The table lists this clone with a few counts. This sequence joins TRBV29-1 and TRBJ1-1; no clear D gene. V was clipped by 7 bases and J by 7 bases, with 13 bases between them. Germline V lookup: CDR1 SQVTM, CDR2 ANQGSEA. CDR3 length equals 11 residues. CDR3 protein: CSATRTGEAFF. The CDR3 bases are TGCAGCGCTACACGGACGGGTGAAGCTTTCTTT.

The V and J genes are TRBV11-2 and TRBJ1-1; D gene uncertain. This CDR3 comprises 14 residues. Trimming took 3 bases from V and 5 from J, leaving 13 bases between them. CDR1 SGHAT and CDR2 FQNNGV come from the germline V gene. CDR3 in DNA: TGTGCCAGCAGCTTCGCCGATGGATGGACTGAAGCTTTCTTT. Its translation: CASSFADGWTEAFF.

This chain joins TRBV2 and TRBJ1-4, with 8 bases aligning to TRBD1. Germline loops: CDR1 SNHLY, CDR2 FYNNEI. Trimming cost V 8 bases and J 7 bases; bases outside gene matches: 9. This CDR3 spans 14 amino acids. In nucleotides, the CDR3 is TGTGCCAGCTCCTGGGGCAGGGGGCGTGAAAAACTGTTTTTT. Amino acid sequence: CASSWGRGREKLFF. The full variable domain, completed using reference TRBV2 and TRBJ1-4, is EPEVTQTPSHQVTQMGQEVILRCVPISNHLYFYWYRQILGQKVEFLVSFYNNEISEKSEIFDDQFSVERPDGSNFTLKIRSTKLEDSAMYFCASSWGRGREKLFFGSGTQLSVL.

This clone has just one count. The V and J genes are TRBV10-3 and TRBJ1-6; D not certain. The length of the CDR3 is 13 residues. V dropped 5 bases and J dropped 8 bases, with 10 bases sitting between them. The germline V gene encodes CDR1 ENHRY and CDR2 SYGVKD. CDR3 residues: CAISRTRDSPLHF. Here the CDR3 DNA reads TGTGCCATCAGTCGCACTCGGGATTCACCCCTCCACTTT.

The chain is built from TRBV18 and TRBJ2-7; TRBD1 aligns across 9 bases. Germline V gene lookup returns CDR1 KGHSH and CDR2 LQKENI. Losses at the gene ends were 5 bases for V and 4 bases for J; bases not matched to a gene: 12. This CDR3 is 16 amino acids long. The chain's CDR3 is CASSSYRDRVNYEQYF. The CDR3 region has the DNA TGTGCCAGCTCAAGCTACCGGGACAGGGTAAATTACGAGCAGTACTTC.

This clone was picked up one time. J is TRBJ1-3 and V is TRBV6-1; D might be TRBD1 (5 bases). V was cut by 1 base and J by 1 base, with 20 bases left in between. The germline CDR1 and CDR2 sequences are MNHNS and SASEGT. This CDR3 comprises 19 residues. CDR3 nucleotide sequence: TGTGCCAGCAGTGAAGGGGCAGGGTGGCAATCTAGGTCTGGAAACACCATATATTTT. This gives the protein CASSEGAGWQSRSGNTIYF.

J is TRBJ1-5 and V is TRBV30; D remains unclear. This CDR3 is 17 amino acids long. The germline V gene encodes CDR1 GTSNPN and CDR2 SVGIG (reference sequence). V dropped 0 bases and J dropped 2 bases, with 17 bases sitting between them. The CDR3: CAWSVPVREKGNQPQHF. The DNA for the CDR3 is TGTGCCTGGAGTGTACCCGTCCGGGAAAAGGGCAATCAGCCCCAGCATTTT.

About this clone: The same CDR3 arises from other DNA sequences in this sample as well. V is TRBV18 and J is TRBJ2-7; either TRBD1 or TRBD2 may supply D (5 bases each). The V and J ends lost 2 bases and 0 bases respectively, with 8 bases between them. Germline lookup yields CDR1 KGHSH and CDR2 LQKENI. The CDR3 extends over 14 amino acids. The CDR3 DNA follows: TGTGCCAGCTCACCAGGGACCGACTCCTACGAGCAGTACTTC. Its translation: CASSPGTDSYEQYF.

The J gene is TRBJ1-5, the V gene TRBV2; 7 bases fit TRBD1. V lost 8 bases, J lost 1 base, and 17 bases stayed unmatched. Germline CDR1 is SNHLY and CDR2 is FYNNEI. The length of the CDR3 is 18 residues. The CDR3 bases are TGTGCCAGCCAGAGGGGGACAGTGGCCTTTGGAAGCAATCAGCCCCAGCATTTT. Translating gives CASQRGTVAFGSNQPQHF.

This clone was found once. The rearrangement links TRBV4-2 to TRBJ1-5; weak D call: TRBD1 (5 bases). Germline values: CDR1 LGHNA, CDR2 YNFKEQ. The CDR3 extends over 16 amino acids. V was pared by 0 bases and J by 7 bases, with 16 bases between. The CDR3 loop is CASSQDEGRESQPQHF. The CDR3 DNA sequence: TGTGCCAGCAGCCAAGACGAGGGCAGGGAAAGCCAGCCCCAGCATTTT.

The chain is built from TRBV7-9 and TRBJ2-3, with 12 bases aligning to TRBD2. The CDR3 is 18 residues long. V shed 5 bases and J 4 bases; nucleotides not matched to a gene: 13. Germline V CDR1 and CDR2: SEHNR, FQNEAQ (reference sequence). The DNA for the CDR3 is TGTGCCAGCAGCAGCGCGTGGACTAGCGGGAAGGTGGCAGATACGCAGTATTTT. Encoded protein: CASSSAWTSGKVADTQYF.

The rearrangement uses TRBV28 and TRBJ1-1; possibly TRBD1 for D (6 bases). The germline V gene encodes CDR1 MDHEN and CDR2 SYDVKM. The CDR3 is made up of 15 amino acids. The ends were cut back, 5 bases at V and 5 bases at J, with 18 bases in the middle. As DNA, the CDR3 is TGTGCCAGCAGTCAACCAGGGGTAGCAAATACTGAAGCTTTCTTT. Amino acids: CASSQPGVANTEAFF.

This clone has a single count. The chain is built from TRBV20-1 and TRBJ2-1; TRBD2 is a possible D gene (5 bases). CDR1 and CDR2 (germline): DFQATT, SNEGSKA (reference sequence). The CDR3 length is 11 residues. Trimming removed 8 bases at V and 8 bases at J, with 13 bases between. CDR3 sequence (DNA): TGCAGTTTGGACTGGCGTGATGAGCAGTTCTTC. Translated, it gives CSLDWRDEQFF.

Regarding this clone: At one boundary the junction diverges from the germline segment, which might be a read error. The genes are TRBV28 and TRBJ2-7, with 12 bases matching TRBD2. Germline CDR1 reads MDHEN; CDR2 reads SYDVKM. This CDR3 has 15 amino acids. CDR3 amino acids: CASIPSGGDPYKQYF. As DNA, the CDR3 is TGTGCCAGCATTCCTAGCGGGGGGGACCCCTACAAGCAGTACTTC.

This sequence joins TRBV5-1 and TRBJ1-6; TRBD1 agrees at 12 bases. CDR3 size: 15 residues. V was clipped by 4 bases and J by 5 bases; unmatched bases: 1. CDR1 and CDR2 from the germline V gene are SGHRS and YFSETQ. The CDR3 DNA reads TGCGCCAGCAGCGGGACAGGGGGCGATAATTCACCCCTCCACTTT. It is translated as CASSGTGGDNSPLHF.

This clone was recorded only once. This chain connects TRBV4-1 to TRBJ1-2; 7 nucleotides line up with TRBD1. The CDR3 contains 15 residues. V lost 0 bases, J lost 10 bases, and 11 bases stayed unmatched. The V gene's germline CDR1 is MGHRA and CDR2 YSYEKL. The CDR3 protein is CASSQDRRGQKVYTF. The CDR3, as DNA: TGCGCCAGCAGCCAAGATAGGAGGGGGCAAAAGGTCTACACCTTC.

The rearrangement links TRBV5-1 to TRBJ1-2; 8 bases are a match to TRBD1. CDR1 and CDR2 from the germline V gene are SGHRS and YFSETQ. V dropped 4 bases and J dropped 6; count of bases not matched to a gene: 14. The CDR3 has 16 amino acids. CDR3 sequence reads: CASSIRTGPWEDGYTF. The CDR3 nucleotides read TGCGCCAGCAGCATAAGGACAGGGCCGTGGGAAGATGGCTACACCTTC.

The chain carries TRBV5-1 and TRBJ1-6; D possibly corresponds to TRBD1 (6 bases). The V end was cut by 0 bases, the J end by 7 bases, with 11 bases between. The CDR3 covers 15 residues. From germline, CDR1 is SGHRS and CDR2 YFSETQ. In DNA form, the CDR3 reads TGCGCCAGCAGCTTGGACAGGGTGGGAAATTCACCCCTCCACTTT. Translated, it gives CASSLDRVGNSPLHF.

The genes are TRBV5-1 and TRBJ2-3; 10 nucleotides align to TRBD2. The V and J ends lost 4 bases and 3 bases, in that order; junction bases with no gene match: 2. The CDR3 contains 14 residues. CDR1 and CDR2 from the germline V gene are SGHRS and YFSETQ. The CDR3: CASSPSGRTDTQYF. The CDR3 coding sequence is TGCGCCAGCAGCCCTAGCGGGAGAACAGATACGCAGTATTTT.

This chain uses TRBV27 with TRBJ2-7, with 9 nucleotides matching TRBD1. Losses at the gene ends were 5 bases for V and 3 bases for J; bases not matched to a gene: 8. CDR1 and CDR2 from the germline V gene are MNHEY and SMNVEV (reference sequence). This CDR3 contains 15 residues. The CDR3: CASSPYRDRVYEQYF. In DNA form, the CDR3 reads TGTGCCAGCAGTCCCTACCGGGACAGGGTCTACGAGCAGTACTTC.